This TCR beta chain comes out of a study of blood T cells in healthy people across ages. A note on this clonotype: What it binds is unknown.

Study-wide findings and caveats: Estimates of diversity drawn from one million T cells were considered underestimates. The study found TCR beta diversity correlated strongly with naive T cell percentage.

A sample-barcoded 5' primer and a J-beta primer mix were used in a second PCR of roughly 6 to 11 cycles. Every molecule of cDNA carried a tag from a template-switch adaptor with 12 random nucleotides. Each CDR3 protein gets one entry after TCRdb re-called the 5' RACE reads with MiXCR. The data show 850,000 to 1,000,000 distinct CDR3 sequences, around 54% seen once. The sample was blood. The source of this sequence is a woman in her sixties or seventies in good health.

CDR3 sequence (DNA): TGTGCCAGCAGCGTTGGACGCCGAGGCTACACCTTC. It codes for CASSVGRRGYTF. This rearrangement joins TRBV7-8 to TRBJ1-2; no clear D. Germline loops: CDR1 SGHVS, CDR2 FQNEAQ. V was shortened by 5 bases and J by 8 bases, with 12 bases between the two germline ends. CDR3 length equals 12 residues. The whole variable domain, remainder taken from reference TRBV7-8 and TRBJ1-2, is GAGVSQSPRYKVAKRGQDVALRCDPISGHVSLFWYQQALGQGPEFLTYFQNEAQLDKSGLPSDRFFAERPEGSVSTLKIQRTQQEDSAVYLCASSVGRRGYTFGSGTRLTVV.